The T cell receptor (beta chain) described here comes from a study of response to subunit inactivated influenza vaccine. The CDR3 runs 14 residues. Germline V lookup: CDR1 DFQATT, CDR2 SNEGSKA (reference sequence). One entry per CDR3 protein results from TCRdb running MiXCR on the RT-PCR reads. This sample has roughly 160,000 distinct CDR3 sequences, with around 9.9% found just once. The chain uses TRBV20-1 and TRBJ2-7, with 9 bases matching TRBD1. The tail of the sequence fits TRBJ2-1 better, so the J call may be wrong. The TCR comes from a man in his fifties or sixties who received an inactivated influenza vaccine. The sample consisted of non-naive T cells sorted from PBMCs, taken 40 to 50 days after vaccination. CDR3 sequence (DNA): TGCAGTGCTAGCGACAGGGGGTACGCCTACGAGCAGTTCTTC. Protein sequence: CSASDRGYAYEQFF.